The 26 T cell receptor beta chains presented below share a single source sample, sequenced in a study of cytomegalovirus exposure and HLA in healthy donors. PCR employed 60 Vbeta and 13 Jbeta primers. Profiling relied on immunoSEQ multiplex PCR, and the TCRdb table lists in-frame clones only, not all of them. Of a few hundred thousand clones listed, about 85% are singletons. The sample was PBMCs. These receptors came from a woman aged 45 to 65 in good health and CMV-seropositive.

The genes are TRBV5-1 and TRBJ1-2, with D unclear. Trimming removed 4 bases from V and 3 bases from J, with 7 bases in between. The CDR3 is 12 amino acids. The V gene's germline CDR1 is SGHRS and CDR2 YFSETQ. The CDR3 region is CASSLRDYGYTF. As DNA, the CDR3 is TGCGCCAGCAGCCTCCGGGACTATGGCTACACCTTC. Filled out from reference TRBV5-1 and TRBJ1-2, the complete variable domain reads KAGVTQTPRYLIKTRGQQVTLSCSPISGHRSVSWYQQTPGQGLQFLFEYFSETQRNKGNFPGRFSGRQFSNSRSEMNVSTLELGDSALYLCASSLRDYGYTFGSGTRLTVV.

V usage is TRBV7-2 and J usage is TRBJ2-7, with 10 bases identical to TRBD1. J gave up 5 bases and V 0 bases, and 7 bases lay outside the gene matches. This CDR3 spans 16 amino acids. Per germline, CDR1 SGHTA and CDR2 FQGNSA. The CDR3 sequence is CASSLATDRGLHEQYF. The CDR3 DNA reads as TGTGCCAGCAGCTTAGCGACCGACAGGGGGCTCCACGAGCAGTACTTC. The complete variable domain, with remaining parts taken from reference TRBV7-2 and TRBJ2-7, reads GAGVSQSPSNKVTEKGKDVELRCDPISGHTALYWYRQSLGQGLEFLIYFQGNSAPDKSGLPSDRFSAERTGGSVSTLTIQRTQQEDSAVYLCASSLATDRGLHEQYFGPGTRLTVT.

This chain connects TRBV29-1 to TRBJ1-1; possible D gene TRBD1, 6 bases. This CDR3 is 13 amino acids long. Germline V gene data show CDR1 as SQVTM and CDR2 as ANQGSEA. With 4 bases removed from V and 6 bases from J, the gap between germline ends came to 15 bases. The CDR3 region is CSVGEGGWAEAFF. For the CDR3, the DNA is TGCAGCGTTGGGGAGGGGGGATGGGCTGAAGCTTTCTTT.

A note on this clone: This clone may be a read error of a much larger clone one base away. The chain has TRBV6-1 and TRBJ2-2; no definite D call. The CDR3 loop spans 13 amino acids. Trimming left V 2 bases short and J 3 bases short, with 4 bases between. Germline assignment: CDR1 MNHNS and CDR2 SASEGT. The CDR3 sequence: CASSEQDTGELFF. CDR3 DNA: TGTGCCAGCAGTGAACAGGACACCGGGGAGCTGTTTTTT.

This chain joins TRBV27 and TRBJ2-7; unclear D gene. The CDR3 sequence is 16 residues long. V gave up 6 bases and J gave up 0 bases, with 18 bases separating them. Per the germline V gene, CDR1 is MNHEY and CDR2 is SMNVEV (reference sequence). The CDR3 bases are TGTGCCAGCAGCACCCCGAGAGGTTCTTCCTCCTACGAGCAGTACTTC. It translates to CASSTPRGSSSYEQYF.

The CDR3 nucleotides read TGTGCCAGCTCACCAATCACTCTGAACACTGAAGCTTTCTTT. Protein product: CASSPITLNTEAFF. The chain employs TRBV18 and TRBJ1-1; the D is unclear. The CDR3 contains 14 residues. CDR1 KGHSH and CDR2 LQKENI come from the germline V gene. The V end lost 2 bases, the J end lost 0 bases, and 7 bases lay between the germline ends. Filled out from reference TRBV18 and TRBJ1-1, the complete variable domain reads NAGVMQNPRHLVRRRGQEARLRCSPMKGHSHVYWYRQLPEEGLKFMVYLQKENIIDESGMPKERFSAEFPKEGPSILRIQQVVRGDSAAYFCASSPITLNTEAFFGQGTRLTVV.

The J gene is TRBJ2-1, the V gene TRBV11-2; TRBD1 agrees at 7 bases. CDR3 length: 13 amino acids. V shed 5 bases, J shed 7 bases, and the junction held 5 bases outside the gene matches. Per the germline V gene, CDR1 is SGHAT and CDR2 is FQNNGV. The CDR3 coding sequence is TGTGCCAGCAGCCAGAAGACAGGGAATGAGCAGTTCTTC. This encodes CASSQKTGNEQFF.

CDR3 amino acids: CASRDDGTAHGYTF. CDR3 nucleotide sequence: TGTGCCAGCAGGGACGACGGGACAGCCCATGGCTACACCTTC. The rearrangement links TRBV28 to TRBJ1-2, with TRBD1 matching over 7 bases. With V trimmed by 6 bases and J by 6 bases, 10 bases remained unmatched. This CDR3 is 14 amino acids long. Germline V gene data show CDR1 as MDHEN and CDR2 as SYDVKM.

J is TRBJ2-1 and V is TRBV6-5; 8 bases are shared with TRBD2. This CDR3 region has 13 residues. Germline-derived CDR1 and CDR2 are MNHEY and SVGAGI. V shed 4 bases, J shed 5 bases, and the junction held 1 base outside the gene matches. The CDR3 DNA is TGTGCCAGCAGTTCGGGGGGGAACAATGAGCAGTTCTTC. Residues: CASSSGGNNEQFF.

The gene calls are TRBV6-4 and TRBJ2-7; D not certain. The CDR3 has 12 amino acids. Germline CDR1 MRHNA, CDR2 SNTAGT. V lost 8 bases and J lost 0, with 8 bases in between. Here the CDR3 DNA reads TGTGCCAGCCTCATCAGCTCCTACGAGCAGTACTTC. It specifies CASLISSYEQYF.

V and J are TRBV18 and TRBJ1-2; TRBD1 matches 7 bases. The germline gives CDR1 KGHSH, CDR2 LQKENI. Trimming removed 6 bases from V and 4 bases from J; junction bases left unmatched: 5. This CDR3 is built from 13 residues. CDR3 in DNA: TGTGCCAGCTCCGGGACAGCTATCTATGGCTACACCTTC. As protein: CASSGTAIYGYTF.

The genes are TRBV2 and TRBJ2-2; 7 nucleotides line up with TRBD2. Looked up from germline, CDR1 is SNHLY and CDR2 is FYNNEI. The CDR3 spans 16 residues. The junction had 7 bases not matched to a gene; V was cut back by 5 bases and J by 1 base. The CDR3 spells CASSWGGRGNTGELFF. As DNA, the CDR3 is TGTGCCAGCAGTTGGGGGGGTCGGGGGAACACCGGGGAGCTGTTTTTT.

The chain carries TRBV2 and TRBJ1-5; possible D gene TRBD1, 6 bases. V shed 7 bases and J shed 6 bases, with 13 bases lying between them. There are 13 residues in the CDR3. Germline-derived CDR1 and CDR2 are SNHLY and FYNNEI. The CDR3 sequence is CASTRTEFQPQHF. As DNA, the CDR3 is TGTGCCAGCACCCGGACAGAGTTTCAGCCCCAGCATTTT.

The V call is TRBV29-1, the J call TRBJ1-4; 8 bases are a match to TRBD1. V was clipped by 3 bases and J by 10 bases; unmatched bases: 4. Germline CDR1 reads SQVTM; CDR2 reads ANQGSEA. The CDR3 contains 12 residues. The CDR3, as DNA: TGCAGCGTTGAGGAAACAGGGGGAAAACTGTTTTTT. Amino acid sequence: CSVEETGGKLFF.

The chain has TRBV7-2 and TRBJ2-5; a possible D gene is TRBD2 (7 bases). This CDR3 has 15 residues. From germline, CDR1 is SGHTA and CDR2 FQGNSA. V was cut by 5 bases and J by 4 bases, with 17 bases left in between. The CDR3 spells CASSPRGASGETQYF. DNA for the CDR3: TGTGCCAGCAGCCCCCGGGGGGCGAGTGGAGAGACCCAGTACTTC.

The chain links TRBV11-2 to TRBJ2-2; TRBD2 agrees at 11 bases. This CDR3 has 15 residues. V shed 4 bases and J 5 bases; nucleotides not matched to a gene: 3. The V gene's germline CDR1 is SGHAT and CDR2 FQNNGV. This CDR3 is CASSSSGGITGELFF. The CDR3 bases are TGTGCCAGCAGCTCTAGCGGGGGGATAACCGGGGAGCTGTTTTTT.

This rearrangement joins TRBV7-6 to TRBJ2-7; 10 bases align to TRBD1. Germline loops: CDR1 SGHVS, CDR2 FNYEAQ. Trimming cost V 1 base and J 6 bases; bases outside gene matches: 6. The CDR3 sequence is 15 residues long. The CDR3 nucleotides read TGTGCCAGCAGCTTAGGGGGACAGGGGAACGGCGAGCAGTACTTC. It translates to CASSLGGQGNGEQYF.

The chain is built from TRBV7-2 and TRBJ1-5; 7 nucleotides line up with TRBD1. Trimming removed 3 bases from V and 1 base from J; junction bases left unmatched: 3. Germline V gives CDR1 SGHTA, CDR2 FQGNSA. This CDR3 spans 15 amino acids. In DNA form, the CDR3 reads TGTGCCAGCAGCTTCCGACAGGGCAGCAATCAGCCCCAGCATTTT. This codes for CASSFRQGSNQPQHF.

DNA of the CDR3: TGTGCCAGCAGTGAGTCAGGCAGGTTTGTTTCCTATGGCTACACCTTC. Amino acids: CASSESGRFVSYGYTF. V gene TRBV6-4 combines with J gene TRBJ1-2; D gene uncertain. Between the trimmed V and J ends, which lost 3 bases and 4 bases, there was a span of 18 bases. The CDR3 sequence is 16 residues long. CDR1 MRHNA and CDR2 SNTAGT come from the germline V gene.

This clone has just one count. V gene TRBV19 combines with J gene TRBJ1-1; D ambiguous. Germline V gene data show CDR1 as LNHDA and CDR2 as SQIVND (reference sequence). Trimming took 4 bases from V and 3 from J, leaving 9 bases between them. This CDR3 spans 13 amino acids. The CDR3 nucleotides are TGTGCCAGTAGTACCCTGAGGTACACTGAAGCTTTCTTT. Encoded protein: CASSTLRYTEAFF. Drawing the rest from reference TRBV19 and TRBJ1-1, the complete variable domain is DGGITQSPKYLFRKEGQNVTLSCEQNLNHDAMYWYRQDPGQGLRLIYYSQIVNDFQKGDIAEGYSVSREKKESFPLTVTSAQKNPTAFYLCASSTLRYTEAFFGQGTRLTVV.

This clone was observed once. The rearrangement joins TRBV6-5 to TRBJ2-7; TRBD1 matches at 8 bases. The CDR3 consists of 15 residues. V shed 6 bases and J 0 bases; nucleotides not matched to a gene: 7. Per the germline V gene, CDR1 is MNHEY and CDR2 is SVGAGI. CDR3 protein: CASSTDRVASYEQYF. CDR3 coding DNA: TGTGCCAGCAGCACGGACAGGGTGGCCTCCTACGAGCAGTACTTC.

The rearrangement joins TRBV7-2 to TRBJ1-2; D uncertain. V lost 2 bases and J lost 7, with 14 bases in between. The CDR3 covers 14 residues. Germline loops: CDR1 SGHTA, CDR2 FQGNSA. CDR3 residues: CASSLTFSGRGYTF. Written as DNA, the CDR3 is TGTGCCAGCAGCTTAACTTTTTCAGGTCGTGGCTACACCTTC.

The CDR3 is CASSFDWTLRGTQYF. CDR3 in DNA: TGTGCCAGCAGCTTTGACTGGACTCTCCGAGGGACCCAGTACTTC. The chain has TRBV5-6 and TRBJ2-5; D is perhaps TRBD2 (5 bases). The CDR3 is made up of 15 amino acids. Trimming took 2 bases from V and 7 from J, leaving 18 bases between them. Germline values: CDR1 SGHDT, CDR2 YYEEEE.

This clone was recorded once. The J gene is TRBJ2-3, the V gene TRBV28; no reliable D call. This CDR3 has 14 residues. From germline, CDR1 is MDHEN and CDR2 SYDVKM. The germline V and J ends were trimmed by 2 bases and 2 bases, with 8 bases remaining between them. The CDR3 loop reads CASSLGHHTDTQYF. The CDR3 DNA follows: TGTGCCAGCAGTTTAGGCCATCACACAGATACGCAGTATTTT.

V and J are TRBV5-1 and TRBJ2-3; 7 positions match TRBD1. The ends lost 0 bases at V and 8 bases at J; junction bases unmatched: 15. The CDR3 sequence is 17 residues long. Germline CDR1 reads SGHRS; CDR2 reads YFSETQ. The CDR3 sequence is CASSLARQGRNFVTQYF. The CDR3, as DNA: TGCGCCAGCAGCTTGGCCCGACAGGGCCGGAACTTCGTTACGCAGTATTTT.

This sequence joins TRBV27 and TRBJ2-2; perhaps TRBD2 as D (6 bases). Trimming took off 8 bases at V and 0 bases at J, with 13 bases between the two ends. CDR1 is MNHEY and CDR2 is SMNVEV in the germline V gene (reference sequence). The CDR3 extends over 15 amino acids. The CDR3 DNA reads TGTGCCAGCCGGCGGGGCGATTCGAACACCGGGGAGCTGTTTTTT. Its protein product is CASRRGDSNTGELFF.